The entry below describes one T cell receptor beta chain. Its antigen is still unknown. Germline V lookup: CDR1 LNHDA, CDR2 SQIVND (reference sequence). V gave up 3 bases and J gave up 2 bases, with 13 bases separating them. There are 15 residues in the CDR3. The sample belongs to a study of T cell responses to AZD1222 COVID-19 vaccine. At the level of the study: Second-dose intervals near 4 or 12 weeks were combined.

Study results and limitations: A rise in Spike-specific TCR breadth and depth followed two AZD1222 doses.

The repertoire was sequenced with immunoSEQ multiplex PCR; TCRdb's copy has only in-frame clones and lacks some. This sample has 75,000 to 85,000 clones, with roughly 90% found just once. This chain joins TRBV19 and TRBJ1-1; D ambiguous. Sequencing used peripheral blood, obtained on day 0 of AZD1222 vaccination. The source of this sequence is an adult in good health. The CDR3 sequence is CASSMARTYNTEAFF. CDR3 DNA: TGTGCCAGTAGTATGGCGCGGACTTATAACACTGAAGCTTTCTTT.